This T cell receptor beta chain was captured in a study of identical twins (TCRdb year 2016). In terms of the full investigation: TCR alpha and beta repertoires from monozygotic twins, unrelated adults of various ages and cord blood were deep-sequenced to test whether fetal clonotypes persist. Replicate twin experiments were performed at different times using different library preparation protocols to rule out contamination. Overall study outcomes, separate from this receptor: Fewer insertions were carried by abundant cord blood beta clonotypes; a weaker similar trend was observed in young adult naive repertoires, while no such trend was observed in memory repertoires. Conclusions relied on cross-sectional statistical analysis, since the same donors could not be followed over many years. Compared with coincidental sharing between unrelated individuals, an excess of low generation-probability sequences was observed among out-of-frame TCR alpha sequences shared between twins. Invariant T cells such as MAIT and iNKT could partly confound zero-insertion analyses, although diverse VJ usage argued against such confounding for most clonotypes. A weaker excess of twin sharing was found in beta out-of-frame sequences because the signal-to-noise ratio was lowered by fewer shared sequences. In monozygotic twins, out-of-frame TCR alpha sharing was systematically underestimated by recombination models, although the models agreed with sharing between unrelated individuals.

Counted from cysteine to phenylalanine, this CDR3 has 13 amino acids. Left in the record is the CDR3 DNA by itself, 39 bases read in frame from the first base. V and J lose 8 bases and 2 bases, and a span of 13 bases separates them. Per the germline V gene, MDHEN is the CDR1 and SYDVKM is the CDR2. All donors were healthy Caucasians. The twin cohort comprised three pairs of female monozygotic twins, all aged roughly 18 to 30 years. Miltenyi CD45RO+ enrichment and human naive T-cell isolation kits were used to isolate memory (CD45RO+) and naive T cells from PBMC. Turning to this clonotype: Its recognized antigen is unknown. Per-base quality was not reported, and no clone a single base away is much larger than it.

The library was produced with 5' RACE. TCRdb names Illumina HiSeq 2000 as the instrument used. A universal primer binding site was introduced by template switching, and a unique molecular identifier was present in the final cDNA, enabling accurate counting of TCR cDNA molecules. First-strand cDNA for TCR alpha and beta chains was synthesized from specific primers in the conserved constant-segment region. To control for contamination, every cDNA library was double barcoded, receiving both a SMART-Mk sample barcode and Illumina barcodes. TruSeq adapter sequences along with Illumina sample barcodes were introduced in two successive PCR steps. The TCR alpha and beta cDNA libraries were sequenced on the Illumina HiSeq platform using custom primers. The authors' analysis ran thus. MiGEC was used to process raw reads and extract unique molecular identifiers, and MiXCR was used to find CDR3 positions. For each individual, recombination models were inferred using an EM algorithm with the repgenHMM and IGoR tools. Shared clonotype analysis was performed with the tcR package in R, normalizing sharing by the product of cloneset sizes. To study raw recombination without the effects of thymic and clonal selection, out-of-frame nonproductive sequences were analyzed. TCRdb passed the public sequencing reads through fastp at Q25 and MiXCR, retaining productive beta sequences. Under each unique CDR3 protein, matching rows form one entry showing the most common genes and DNA. The V and J calls here are based on TCRdb, not the publication. The sample table holds approximately 220,000 distinct CDR3 sequences, of which around 8.1% were seen once. Roughly 2% of the sample rests with the top ten.

This sample was also put to use in a study of yellow fever vaccine responses in identical twins. As described in the second report: The T cell response to vaccination in identical twins was reported by the authors to appear partly convergent and partly personalized. Focusing on identical twins, the study followed the T cell clones that responded to the vaccine, and did so with precision.

This sequence originates from a young woman in good health. Sequencing was done on a sample of memory (CD45RO+) T cells sorted from blood. In the paper's terms, the cell subset or site label means: CD45RO+ enriched T cells. The V gene is TRBV28 and the J gene is TRBJ2-7; the D gene remains uncertain. For the CDR3, the sequence is CASLRARPYEQYF. DNA sequence: TGTGCCAGCTTACGGGCCCGACCCTACGAGCAGTACTTC.